This is a list of T cell receptor beta chains from one sample in a study of blood T cell repertoires in COVID-19. Sequencing used immunoSEQ multiplex PCR; TCRdb keeps in-frame clones, though not all of them. The sample has over 300,000 clones; under 90% are singletons. The material sequenced was PBMCs or T cells enriched from blood (not recorded which). Source of these receptors: a woman between 18 and 29 years old who had recovered from COVID-19. CDR3s include the opening cysteine and the closing phenylalanine or tryptophan. Each record gives: V gene, J gene, D gene, CDR3 protein. D genes are given only for firm matches.

TRBV2	TRBJ2-1	TRBD2	CASRQAGVEQFF
TRBV12-3/TRBV12-4	TRBJ1-5	-	CASSLGGTQPQHF
TRBV5-1	TRBJ2-3	TRBD1	CASSLEATGGTDTQYF
TRBV2	TRBJ2-2	-	CASSEFTGSNTGELFF
TRBV7-9	TRBJ2-2	TRBD2	CASSLGLATGELFF
TRBV7-6	TRBJ2-5	TRBD1	CASSLRTWDRNKETQYF
TRBV9	TRBJ2-1	-	CASSVGGPGNEQFF
TRBV19	TRBJ2-3	TRBD2	CASSLAGEDTQYF
TRBV29-1	TRBJ1-2	-	CSVEWSGSHTF
TRBV9	TRBJ2-4	-	CASSVVMLMGAAKNIQYF
TRBV5-4	TRBJ2-7	-	CASSPRERSYEQYF
TRBV4-1	TRBJ1-4	-	CASSQDPRVVHEKLFF
TRBV7-2	TRBJ1-1	-	CASSLAYGLYTEAFF
TRBV7-9	TRBJ2-5	-	CASSQGQETQYF
TRBV28	TRBJ1-4	-	CASSPSVKNEKLFF
TRBV7-3	TRBJ1-1	-	CASSRNPGNTEAFF
TRBV25-1	TRBJ1-6	TRBD1	CASSLGTGGSPLHF
TRBV10-3	TRBJ2-7	-	CAISPTTGRYEQYF
TRBV28	TRBJ1-6	-	CASSLLFLGSSPLHF
TRBV4-2	TRBJ1-1	-	CASSQDFSGPYTEAFF
TRBV20-1	TRBJ1-4	-	CSASRQWSFNEKLFF
TRBV21-1	TRBJ1-1	-	CARGGRANTEAFF
TRBV7-8	TRBJ2-1	TRBD2	CASSLSVGGPREQFF
TRBV30	TRBJ2-2	-	CAWSTPTDTGELFF
TRBV5-1	TRBJ1-2	TRBD1	CASSSGQGNYGYTF
TRBV5-1	TRBJ1-6	-	CASSLEWRVSSYNSPLHF
TRBV5-1	TRBJ2-3	-	CASSLSGPSTDTQYF
TRBV6-4	TRBJ2-3	-	CASSEKGRGRADTQYF
TRBV5-4	TRBJ2-1	TRBD2	CASSLALGLGTNEQFF
TRBV3-1/TRBV3-2	TRBJ2-7	-	CASSQEGEQRYEQYF
TRBV6-5	TRBJ1-2	TRBD1	CASSRSTGGHGYTF
TRBV7-3	TRBJ2-7	-	CASSLGGAGYEQYF
TRBV27	TRBJ2-1	-	CASSLLDSEQFF
TRBV28	TRBJ1-1	-	CASRLSGRWTEAFF
TRBV7-2	TRBJ2-7	TRBD1	CASSRQGAYEQYF
TRBV10-3	TRBJ1-1	-	CAIKTWTANTEAFF
TRBV3-1/TRBV3-2	TRBJ2-5	-	CASSPAAETQYF
TRBV24-1	TRBJ1-1	-	CATKSGELNTEAFF
TRBV28	TRBJ1-2	-	CASSLAGARGYTF
TRBV7-6	TRBJ2-5	-	CASSLEPGDETQYF
TRBV4-1	TRBJ1-5	TRBD1	CASSPAGTGGNQPQHF
TRBV3-1/TRBV3-2	TRBJ1-2	TRBD1	CASSQGQGANGYTF
TRBV2	TRBJ1-1	-	CASSAGYTEAFF
TRBV30	TRBJ2-7	-	CAWSVTGYEQYF
TRBV29-1	TRBJ2-1	TRBD2	CSVSALADNEQFF
TRBV10-3	TRBJ2-1	TRBD2	CATSSGSSYNEQFF
TRBV6-5	TRBJ2-6	TRBD1	CASRTGTAGANVLTF
TRBV27	TRBJ1-5	TRBD1	CASSTGVTGNQPQHF
TRBV30	TRBJ2-7	-	CAWSVGAREQYF
TRBV5-8	TRBJ1-2	-	CASSFTQGNVNYGYTF
TRBV7-2	TRBJ2-2	-	CASSLAASTGELFF
TRBV6-2/TRBV6-3	TRBJ2-7	TRBD1	CASSYEQGAKYEQYF
TRBV2	TRBJ1-1	TRBD1	CASTSGQVNTEAFF